Following are 21 T cell receptor beta chains from one sample sequenced in a study of OX40 agonist ivuxolimab in advanced cancers. Generated by immunoSEQ multiplex PCR, the TCRdb table keeps only in-frame clones and is missing some. The table records just under 65,000 clones, more than 80% of them present only once. Material: CD4+ or CD8+ T cells sorted from blood, obtained in a trial of the OX40 agonist ivuxolimab. These receptors were collected from an adult with an advanced solid tumor such as melanoma, head and neck, liver or kidney cancer.

The gene calls are TRBV18 and TRBJ1-1; 8 bases match TRBD1. This CDR3 has 16 amino acids. Germline V gene data show CDR1 as KGHSH and CDR2 as LQKENI. Trimming took 1 base from V and 1 from J; bases not matched to a gene: 5. This chain's CDR3 is CASSPRRTGKNTEAFF. The DNA for the CDR3 is TGTGCCAGCTCACCACGGCGGACAGGGAAGAACACTGAAGCTTTCTTT.

The CDR3 DNA sequence: TGTGCCTGGGGGGGACTAGCGGGAAGGGATGAGCAGTTCTTC. Its protein product is CAWGGLAGRDEQFF. The chain links TRBV30 to TRBJ2-1; 13 nucleotides agree with TRBD2. Germline-derived CDR1 and CDR2 are GTSNPN and SVGIG (reference sequence). V lost 5 bases to trimming and J lost 8 bases; unmatched junction nucleotides: 6. This CDR3 contains 14 residues.

The chain joins TRBV7-9 to TRBJ1-1; D is uncertain. V was shortened by 3 bases and J by 3 bases, with 8 bases between the two germline ends. This CDR3 region has 13 residues. CDR1 is SEHNR and CDR2 is FQNEAQ in the germline V gene (reference sequence). The CDR3 DNA is TGTGCCAGCAGCTTGGTCGAGGACACTGAAGCTTTCTTT. Translating gives CASSLVEDTEAFF.

The rearrangement links TRBV5-5 to TRBJ1-3; unclear D gene. V lost 0 bases and J 0 bases, leaving 7 bases between the germline ends. Per the germline V gene, CDR1 is SGHKS and CDR2 is YYEKEE (reference sequence). This CDR3 has 15 residues. The CDR3, as DNA: TGTGCCAGCAGCTTGGAACCACGCTCTGGAAACACCATATATTTT. The encoded protein is CASSLEPRSGNTIYF.

V is TRBV28 and J is TRBJ1-2; D remains ambiguous. Germline V gene data show CDR1 as MDHEN and CDR2 as SYDVKM. Trimming stripped 6 bases from V and 4 bases from J, with 18 bases between. The CDR3 runs to 15 residues. The CDR3 sequence is CASRTSNPGLYGYTF. CDR3 coding DNA: TGTGCCAGCAGAACTAGCAACCCTGGGCTCTATGGCTACACCTTC.

The chain carries TRBV7-2 and TRBJ2-2; D is undetermined. V was pared by 7 bases and J by 5 bases, with 17 bases between. The CDR3 is made up of 15 amino acids. Germline values: CDR1 SGHTA, CDR2 FQGNSA. The CDR3 reads CASTPRWGFTGELFF. CDR3 DNA sequence: TGTGCCAGCACCCCCCGTTGGGGTTTTACCGGGGAGCTGTTTTTT.

The chain links TRBV7-9 to TRBJ1-1, with D unresolved. Trimming took 5 bases from V and 0 from J, leaving 7 bases between them. The CDR3 sequence is 13 residues long. CDR1 and CDR2 (germline): SEHNR, FQNEAQ (reference sequence). CDR3 loop: CASSRGLNTEAFF. CDR3 coding DNA: TGTGCCAGCAGCCGCGGATTGAACACTGAAGCTTTCTTT.

This rearrangement joins TRBV7-3 to TRBJ2-1, with TRBD1 matching over 7 bases. V was pared by 1 base and J by 5 bases, with 8 bases of the junction left unmatched. Germline V gene data show CDR1 as SGHTA and CDR2 as FQGTGA. There are 16 residues in the CDR3. The CDR3 DNA reads TGTGCCAGCAGCTTAAGACCCGGGACAGAGCACAATGAGCAGTTCTTC. Encoded protein: CASSLRPGTEHNEQFF.

This sequence joins TRBV10-2 and TRBJ2-7; 10 nucleotides line up with TRBD2. The germline V gene encodes CDR1 WSHSY and CDR2 SAAADI. After removal of 8 bases from V and 7 bases from J, the junction contained 11 bases not matched to a gene. This CDR3 has 14 residues. Here the CDR3 DNA reads TGCGCCAGCGGGGTAGCGGGAGGCTTCGGGGAGCAGTACTTC. It encodes CASGVAGGFGEQYF.

The CDR3 spells CASSDRGIRDTQYF. The CDR3 DNA is TGTGCCAGCAGTGATCGCGGGATACGTGATACGCAGTATTTT. The gene calls are TRBV6-1 and TRBJ2-3; tentatively, D is TRBD2 (6 bases). Trimming removed 3 bases from V and 6 bases from J, with 13 bases in between. This CDR3 has 14 residues. Germline CDR1 and CDR2: MNHNS and SASEGT.

The CDR3 DNA sequence: TGCGCCAGCAGCTTGGGGACTAGCAGTGAGACCCAGTACTTC. Translated, it gives CASSLGTSSETQYF. The chain joins TRBV5-1 to TRBJ2-5; 8 bases are shared with TRBD2. Germline values: CDR1 SGHRS, CDR2 YFSETQ. The CDR3 runs to 14 residues. V trimming: 0 bases; J trimming: 5 bases; junction bases outside the gene matches: 3.

This chain uses TRBV19 with TRBJ2-1; 10 bases match TRBD2. The CDR3 runs 15 residues. V trimming: 9 bases; J trimming: 8 bases; junction bases outside the gene matches: 13. From germline, CDR1 is LNHDA and CDR2 SQIVND (reference sequence). This CDR3 reads CASSRASGSFDEQFF. The CDR3 DNA sequence: TGTGCCAGCTCCCGGGCTAGCGGGAGCTTCGATGAGCAGTTCTTC.

The J gene is TRBJ1-1, the V gene TRBV5-4, with D perhaps TRBD1 (6 bases). CDR1 and CDR2 (germline): SGHNT, YYREEE (reference sequence). There are 15 residues in the CDR3. V was pared by 1 base and J by 1 base, with 11 bases between. The CDR3 nucleotides read TGTGCCAGCAGCTTGCCGGGACATTCGAACACTGAAGCTTTCTTT. This gives the protein CASSLPGHSNTEAFF.

The gene calls are TRBV5-1 and TRBJ1-1; perhaps TRBD1 as D (5 bases). The V end lost 2 bases, the J end lost 0 bases, and 8 bases lay between the germline ends. CDR1 is SGHRS, CDR2 YFSETQ, per germline. The CDR3 has 14 residues. This CDR3 reads CASSLDRMNTEAFF. The CDR3 region has the DNA TGCGCCAGCAGCTTAGACAGAATGAACACTGAAGCTTTCTTT.

The CDR3 is CASSQQSSGNTIYF. The CDR3 nucleotides are TGTGCCAGCAGCCAACAGAGCTCTGGAAACACCATATATTTT. V usage is TRBV7-2 and J usage is TRBJ1-3; D gene uncertain. The CDR3 covers 14 residues. The V end lost 5 bases, the J end lost 0 bases, and 8 bases lay between the germline ends. Germline assignment: CDR1 SGHTA and CDR2 FQGNSA. The full variable domain, in which reference TRBV7-2 and TRBJ1-3 provide the parts outside the CDR3, is GAGVSQSPSNKVTEKGKDVELRCDPISGHTALYWYRQSLGQGLEFLIYFQGNSAPDKSGLPSDRFSAERTGGSVSTLTIQRTQQEDSAVYLCASSQQSSGNTIYFGEGSWLTVV.

The chain couples TRBV10-2 to TRBJ2-1; 10 nucleotides align to TRBD2. J lost 8 bases, V lost 5 bases, and 9 bases had no gene match. Germline V gives CDR1 WSHSY, CDR2 SAAADI. CDR3 length: 15 amino acids. The CDR3 reads CASSRASGSGDEQFF. DNA for the CDR3: TGCGCCAGCAGTCGCGCTAGCGGGAGTGGAGATGAGCAGTTCTTC.

The J gene is TRBJ2-5, the V gene TRBV7-3; possible D gene TRBD1, 5 bases. This CDR3 is built from 13 residues. Germline V gene sequence: CDR1 SGHTA, CDR2 FQGTGA. V lost 5 bases, J lost 2 bases, and 9 bases lay in between. The CDR3: CASSATEQETQYF. DNA for the CDR3: TGTGCCAGCAGCGCGACAGAACAAGAGACCCAGTACTTC.

The rearrangement uses TRBV7-6 and TRBJ2-7; D might be TRBD1 or TRBD2, each matching 6 bases. CDR1 SGHVS and CDR2 FNYEAQ come from the germline V gene. The CDR3 consists of 14 residues. V lost 1 base and J lost 3, with 10 bases in between. CDR3 amino acids: CASSLGGADYEQYF. The CDR3 nucleotides are TGTGCCAGCAGCTTAGGGGGGGCCGACTACGAGCAGTACTTC.

This clone has only one observation. The V and J genes are TRBV7-2 and TRBJ2-1; D is perhaps TRBD1 (5 bases). Trimming stripped 1 base from V and 6 bases from J, with 10 bases between. CDR3 length equals 14 residues. Germline lookup yields CDR1 SGHTA and CDR2 FQGNSA. The CDR3 is CASSLVGASNEQFF. The CDR3 DNA reads TGTGCCAGCAGCTTAGTTGGGGCCTCCAATGAGCAGTTCTTC.

The V call is TRBV7-2, the J call TRBJ2-5; D not certain. The J call may be faulty, since TRBJ2-7 better matches the DNA end. This CDR3 is 14 amino acids long. CDR1 and CDR2 (germline): SGHTA, FQGNSA. The CDR3 DNA is TGTGCCAGCAGCTTCGGCGACTGGAACTACGAGCAGTACTTC. Protein product: CASSFGDWNYEQYF.

This chain joins TRBV30 and TRBJ2-2; 7 nucleotides match TRBD1. Germline CDR1 GTSNPN, CDR2 SVGIG (reference sequence). The junction had 4 bases not matched to a gene; V was cut back by 2 bases and J by 1 base. This CDR3 comprises 15 residues. The CDR3 DNA reads as TGTGCCTGGAGTTTTTGGACAGGGAACACCGGGGAGCTGTTTTTT. Residues: CAWSFWTGNTGELFF. Combining the CDR3 with reference TRBV30 and TRBJ2-2 gives the whole variable domain SQTIHQWPATLVQPVGSPLSLECTVEGTSNPNLYWYRQAAGRGLQLLFYSVGIGQISSEVPQNLSASRPQDRQFILSSKKLLLSDSGFYLCAWSFWTGNTGELFFGEGSRLTVL.